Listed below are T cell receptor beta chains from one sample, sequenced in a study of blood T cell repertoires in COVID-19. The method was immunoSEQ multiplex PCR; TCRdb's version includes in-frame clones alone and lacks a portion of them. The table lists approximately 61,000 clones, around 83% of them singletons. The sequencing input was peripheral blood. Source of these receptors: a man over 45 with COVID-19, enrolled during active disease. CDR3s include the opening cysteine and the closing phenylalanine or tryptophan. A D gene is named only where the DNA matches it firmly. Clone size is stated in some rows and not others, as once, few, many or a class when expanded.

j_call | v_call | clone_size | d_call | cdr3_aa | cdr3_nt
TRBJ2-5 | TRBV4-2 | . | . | CASSQDGRAGETQYF | TGTGCCAGCAGCCAAGATGGCAGGGCGGGGGAGACCCAGTACTTC
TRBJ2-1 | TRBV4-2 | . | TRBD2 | CASSQRRTSGRIVQFF | TGTGCCAGCAGCCAACGTCGGACTAGCGGGAGAATTGTGCAGTTCTTC
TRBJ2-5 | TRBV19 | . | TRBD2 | CASSTPGLADQETQYF | TGTGCCAGTAGTACACCGGGACTAGCGGACCAAGAGACCCAGTACTTC
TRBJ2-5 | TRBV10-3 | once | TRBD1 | CASGTGETQYF | TGTGCCTCCGGGACAGGAGAGACCCAGTACTTC
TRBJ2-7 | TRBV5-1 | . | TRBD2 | CASSLQAGPGVEQYF | TGCGCCAGCAGCCTCCAAGCGGGACCGGGCGTCGAGCAGTACTTC
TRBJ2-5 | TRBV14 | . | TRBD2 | CASSPRLAGIQETQYF | TGTGCCAGCAGCCCCAGACTAGCGGGCATCCAAGAGACCCAGTACTTC
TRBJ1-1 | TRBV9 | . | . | CASSVVGDTEAFF | TGTGCCAGCAGCGTAGTAGGGGACACTGAAGCTTTCTTT
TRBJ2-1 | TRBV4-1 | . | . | CASSQQGSGNEQFF | TGCGCCAGCAGCCAACAGGGGTCGGGCAATGAGCAGTTCTTC
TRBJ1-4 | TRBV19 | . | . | CASSQGNIGEKLFF | TGTGCCAGTAGTCAGGGAAACATCGGTGAAAAACTGTTTTTT
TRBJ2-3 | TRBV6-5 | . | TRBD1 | CASSNPQGASDTQYF | TGTGCCAGCAGTAACCCCCAGGGGGCATCAGATACGCAGTATTTT
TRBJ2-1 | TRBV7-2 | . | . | CASSLASYNEQFF | TGTGCCAGCAGCTTAGCGAGTTACAATGAGCAGTTCTTC
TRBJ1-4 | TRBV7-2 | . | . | CASSWGRGEKLFF | TGTGCCAGCAGCTGGGGGCGCGGGGAAAAACTGTTTTTT
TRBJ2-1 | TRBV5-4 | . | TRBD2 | CASSRSGTSGSNEQFF | TGTGCCAGCAGCAGATCCGGGACTAGCGGGAGTAATGAGCAGTTCTTC
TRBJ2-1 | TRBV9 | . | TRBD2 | CASSVGSAGGHNEQFF | TGTGCCAGCAGCGTAGGTTCTGCGGGGGGGCACAATGAGCAGTTCTTC
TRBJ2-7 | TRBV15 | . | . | CATSTERANREQYF | TGTGCCACCAGCACAGAGCGGGCGAACCGCGAGCAGTACTTC
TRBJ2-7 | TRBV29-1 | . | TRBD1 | CSGGPGGYEQYF | TGCAGCGGTGGTCCAGGGGGCTACGAGCAGTACTTC
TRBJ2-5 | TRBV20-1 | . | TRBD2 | CSASEGTSGMTAETQYF | TGCAGTGCTAGTGAGGGGACTAGCGGGATGACGGCCGAGACCCAGTACTTC
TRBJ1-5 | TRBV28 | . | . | CASSSVTGMGGNQPQHF | TGTGCCAGCAGTTCGGTTACAGGGATGGGCGGCAATCAGCCCCAGCATTTT
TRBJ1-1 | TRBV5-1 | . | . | CASSGGVVGTEAFF | TGCGCCAGCAGCGGCGGGGTGGTGGGAACTGAAGCTTTCTTT
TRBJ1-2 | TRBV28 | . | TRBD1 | CASSENRGVNYGYTF | TGTGCCAGCAGCGAAAACAGGGGTGTGAACTATGGCTACACCTTC
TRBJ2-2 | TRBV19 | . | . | CASSISAIHGELFF | TGTGCCAGTAGTATTTCCGCGATCCACGGGGAGCTGTTTTTT
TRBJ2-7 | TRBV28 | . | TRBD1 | CASSFNTLGQSYEQYF | TGTGCCAGCAGTTTTAATACCTTGGGACAGTCCTACGAGCAGTACTTC
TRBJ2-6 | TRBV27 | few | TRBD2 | CAISTGTSGFSGANVLTF | TGTGCCATCTCCACCGGGACTAGCGGTTTCTCTGGGGCCAACGTCCTGACTTTC
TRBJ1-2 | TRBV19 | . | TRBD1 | CASSKGTGANYGYTF | TGTGCCAGTAGCAAAGGGACAGGAGCTAACTATGGCTACACCTTC
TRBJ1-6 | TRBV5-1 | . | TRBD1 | CASSLGPRDRNSPLHF | TGCGCCAGCAGCTTGGGTCCCCGGGACAGGAATTCACCCCTCCACTTT
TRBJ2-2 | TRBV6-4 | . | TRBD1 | CASSVGTGDTGELFF | TGTGCCAGCAGTGTCGGGACAGGGGACACCGGGGAGCTGTTTTTT
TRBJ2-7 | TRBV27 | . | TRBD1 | CASSLFPGQGYEQYF | TGTGCCAGCAGTTTATTTCCGGGACAGGGCTACGAGCAGTACTTC
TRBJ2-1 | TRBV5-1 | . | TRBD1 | CASSQGTAYNEQFF | TGCGCCAGCAGCCAAGGGACAGCCTACAATGAGCAGTTCTTC
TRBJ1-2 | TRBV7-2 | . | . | CASSAPRQESLYGYTF | TGTGCCAGCAGCGCGCCCCGACAGGAGTCCCTCTATGGCTACACCTTC
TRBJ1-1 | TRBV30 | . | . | CAWSTQMNTEAFF | TGTGCCTGGAGCACCCAGATGAACACTGAAGCTTTCTTT
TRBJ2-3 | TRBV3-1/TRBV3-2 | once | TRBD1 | CASSQVTGMGTDTQYF | TGTGCCAGCAGCCAAGTGACAGGGATGGGCACAGATACGCAGTATTTT
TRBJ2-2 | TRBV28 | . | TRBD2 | CASSLTGGPRELFF | TGTGCCAGCAGTTTGACGGGAGGGCCTAGGGAGCTGTTTTTT
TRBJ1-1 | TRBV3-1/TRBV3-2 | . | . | CASSQDRWTEAFF | TGTGCCAGCAGCCAAGACCGGTGGACTGAAGCTTTCTTT
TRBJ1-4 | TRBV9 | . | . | CASSSQTGWGEKLFF | TGTGCCAGCAGCTCGCAGACAGGCTGGGGGGAAAAACTGTTTTTT
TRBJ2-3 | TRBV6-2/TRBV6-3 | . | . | CASSYSDRSVEGYGTDTQYF | TGTGCCAGCAGTTACTCGGACCGGTCGGTGGAGGGCTACGGCACAGATACGCAGTATTTT
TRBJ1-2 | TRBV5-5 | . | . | CASSFEGVGGYTF | TGTGCCAGCAGCTTTGAAGGGGTTGGTGGCTACACCTTC
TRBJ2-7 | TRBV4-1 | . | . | CASSSYGQLSYEQYF | TGCGCCAGCAGCAGTTATGGACAGCTCTCCTACGAGCAGTACTTC
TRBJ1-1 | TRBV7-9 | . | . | CASSLGGEPMNTEAFF | TGTGCCAGCAGCTTAGGAGGAGAACCCATGAACACTGAAGCTTTCTTT
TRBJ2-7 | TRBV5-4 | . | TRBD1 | CASSDPSTGTGSYEQYF | TGTGCCAGCAGCGATCCCTCGACCGGGACAGGGAGTTACGAGCAGTACTTC
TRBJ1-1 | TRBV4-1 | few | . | CASSGTPRGAFF | TGCGCCAGCTCCGGGACTCCCCGTGGAGCTTTCTTT
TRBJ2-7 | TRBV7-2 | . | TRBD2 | CASSFPGTSGRYEQYF | TGTGCCAGCAGCTTCCCCGGGACTAGCGGACGGTACGAGCAGTACTTC
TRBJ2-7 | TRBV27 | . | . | CASGTQGRRLGSYEQYF | TGTGCCAGCGGGACTCAAGGACGGCGACTAGGCTCCTACGAGCAGTACTTC
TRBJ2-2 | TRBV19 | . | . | CASSILNRENTGELFF | TGTGCCAGTAGTATTTTAAACAGGGAGAACACCGGGGAGCTGTTTTTT
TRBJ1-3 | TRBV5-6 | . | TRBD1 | CASSFWTGNTIYF | TGTGCCAGCAGCTTCTGGACAGGGAACACCATATATTTT
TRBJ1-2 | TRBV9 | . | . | CASTRPAAGNYGYTF | TGTGCCAGCACCCGACCAGCGGCGGGAAACTATGGCTACACCTTC
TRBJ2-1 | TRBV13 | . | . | CASGTGSGEQFF | TGTGCCAGCGGCACAGGGTCTGGTGAGCAGTTCTTC
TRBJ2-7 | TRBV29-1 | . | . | CSAFENEQYF | TGCAGCGCCTTCGAGAACGAGCAGTACTTC
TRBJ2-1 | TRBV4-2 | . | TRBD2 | CASSQDPGGGHNEQFF | TGTGCCAGCAGCCAAGATCCGGGAGGGGGACACAATGAGCAGTTCTTC
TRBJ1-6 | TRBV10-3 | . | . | CAISGGGSRGPNSPLHF | TGTGCCATCAGTGGAGGTGGTAGCCGTGGCCCTAATTCACCCCTCCACTTT
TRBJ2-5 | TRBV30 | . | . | CAWGTPGIETQYF | TGTGCCTGGGGTACCCCGGGGATCGAGACCCAGTACTTC
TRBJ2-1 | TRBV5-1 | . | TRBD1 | CATSRQGVLNEQFF | TGCGCCACCTCTAGACAGGGGGTATTAAATGAGCAGTTCTTC
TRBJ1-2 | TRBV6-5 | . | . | CASSRVNYGYTF | TGTGCCAGCAGCAGGGTGAACTATGGCTACACCTTC
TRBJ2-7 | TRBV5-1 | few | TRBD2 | CASRSGTRSYEQYF | TGCGCCAGCAGAAGCGGGACTAGGTCCTACGAGCAGTACTTC